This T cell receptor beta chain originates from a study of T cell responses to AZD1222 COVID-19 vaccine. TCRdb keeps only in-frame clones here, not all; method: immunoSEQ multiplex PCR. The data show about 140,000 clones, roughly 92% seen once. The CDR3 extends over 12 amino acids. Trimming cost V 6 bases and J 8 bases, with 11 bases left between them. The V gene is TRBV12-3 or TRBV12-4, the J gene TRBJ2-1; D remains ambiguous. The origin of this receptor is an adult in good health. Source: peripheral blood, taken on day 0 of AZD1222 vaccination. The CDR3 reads CASSPDSDEQFF. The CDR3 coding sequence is TGTGCCAGCAGCCCAGATTCGGATGAGCAGTTCTTC.